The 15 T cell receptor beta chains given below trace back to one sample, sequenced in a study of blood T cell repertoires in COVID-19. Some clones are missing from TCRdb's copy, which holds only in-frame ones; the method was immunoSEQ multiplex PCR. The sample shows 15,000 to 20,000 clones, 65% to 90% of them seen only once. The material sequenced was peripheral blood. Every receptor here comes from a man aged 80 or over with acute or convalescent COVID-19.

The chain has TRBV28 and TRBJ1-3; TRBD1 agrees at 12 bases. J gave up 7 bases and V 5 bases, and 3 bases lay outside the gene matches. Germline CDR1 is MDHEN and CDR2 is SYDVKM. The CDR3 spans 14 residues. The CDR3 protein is CASSGGTGGNTIYF. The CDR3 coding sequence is TGTGCCAGCAGTGGGGGGACAGGGGGCAACACCATATATTTT.

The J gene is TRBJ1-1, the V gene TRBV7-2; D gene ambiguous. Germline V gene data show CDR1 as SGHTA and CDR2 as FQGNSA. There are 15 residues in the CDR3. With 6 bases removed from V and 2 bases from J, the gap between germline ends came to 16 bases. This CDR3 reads CASSYLLRGNTEAFF. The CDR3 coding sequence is TGTGCCAGCAGTTATCTGCTCAGAGGAAACACTGAAGCTTTCTTT.

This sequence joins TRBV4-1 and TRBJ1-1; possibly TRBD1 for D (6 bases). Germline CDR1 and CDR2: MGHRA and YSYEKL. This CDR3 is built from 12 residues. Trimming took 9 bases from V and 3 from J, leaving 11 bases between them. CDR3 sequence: CASRGADTEAFF. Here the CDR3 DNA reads TGCGCCAGTCGGGGGGCTGACACTGAAGCTTTCTTT.

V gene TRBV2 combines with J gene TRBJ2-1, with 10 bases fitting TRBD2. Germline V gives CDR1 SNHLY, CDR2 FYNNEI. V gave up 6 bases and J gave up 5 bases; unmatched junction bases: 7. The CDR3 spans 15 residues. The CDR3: CASRTLAGLNNEQFF. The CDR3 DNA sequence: TGTGCCAGCAGAACACTAGCGGGGCTGAACAATGAGCAGTTCTTC. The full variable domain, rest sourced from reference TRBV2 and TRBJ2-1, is EPEVTQTPSHQVTQMGQEVILRCVPISNHLYFYWYRQILGQKVEFLVSFYNNEISEKSEIFDDQFSVERPDGSNFTLKIRSTKLEDSAMYFCASRTLAGLNNEQFFGPGTRLTVL.

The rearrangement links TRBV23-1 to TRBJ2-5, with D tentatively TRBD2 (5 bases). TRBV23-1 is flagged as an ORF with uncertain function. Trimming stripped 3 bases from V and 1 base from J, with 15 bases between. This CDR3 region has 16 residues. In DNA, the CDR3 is TGCGCCAGCAGTCATCCCCCTAGCAGATGCCAAGAGACCCAGTACTTC. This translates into CASSHPPSRCQETQYF.

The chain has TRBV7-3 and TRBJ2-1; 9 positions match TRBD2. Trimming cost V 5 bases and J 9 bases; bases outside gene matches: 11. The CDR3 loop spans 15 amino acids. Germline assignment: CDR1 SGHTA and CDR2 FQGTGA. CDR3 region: CASSPFGGGAIEQFF. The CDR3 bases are TGTGCCAGCAGCCCATTCGGCGGGGGGGCCATTGAGCAGTTCTTC.

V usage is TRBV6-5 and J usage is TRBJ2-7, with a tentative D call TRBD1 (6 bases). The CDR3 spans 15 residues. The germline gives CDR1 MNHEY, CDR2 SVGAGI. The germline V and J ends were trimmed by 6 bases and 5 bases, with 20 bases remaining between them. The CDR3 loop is CASSEGVLVWDEQYF. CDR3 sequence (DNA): TGTGCCAGCAGCGAGGGGGTCTTAGTTTGGGACGAGCAGTACTTC.

CDR3 in DNA: TGTGCCAGCAGCGAAAGGCAGACAGGGAATCGAGCCAAAAACATTCAGTACTTC. This gives the protein CASSERQTGNRAKNIQYF. This chain connects TRBV11-3 to TRBJ2-4, with 7 positions matching TRBD1. J was trimmed by 0 bases and V by 5 bases; bases with no gene match: 13. The CDR3 is 18 amino acids. Germline loops: CDR1 SGHNT, CDR2 YENEEA.

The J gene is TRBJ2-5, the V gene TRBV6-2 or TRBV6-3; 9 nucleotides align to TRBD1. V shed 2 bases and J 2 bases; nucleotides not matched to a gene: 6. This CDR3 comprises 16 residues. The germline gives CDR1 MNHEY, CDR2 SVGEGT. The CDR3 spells CASSYGLGTGQETQYF. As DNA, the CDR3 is TGTGCCAGCAGTTACGGTCTCGGGACAGGGCAAGAGACCCAGTACTTC.

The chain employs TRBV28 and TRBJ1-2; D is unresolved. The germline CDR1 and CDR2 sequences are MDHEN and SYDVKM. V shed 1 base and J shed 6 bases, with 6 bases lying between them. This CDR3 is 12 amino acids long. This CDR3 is CASSLLRNGYTF. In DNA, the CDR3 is TGTGCCAGCAGTTTATTGAGGAATGGCTACACCTTC.

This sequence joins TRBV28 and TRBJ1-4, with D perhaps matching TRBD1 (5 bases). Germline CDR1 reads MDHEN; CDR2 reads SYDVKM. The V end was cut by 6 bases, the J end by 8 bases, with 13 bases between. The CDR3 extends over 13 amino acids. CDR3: CASRTPGGEKLFF. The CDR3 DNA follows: TGTGCCAGCAGAACGCCGGGGGGGGAAAAACTGTTTTTT.

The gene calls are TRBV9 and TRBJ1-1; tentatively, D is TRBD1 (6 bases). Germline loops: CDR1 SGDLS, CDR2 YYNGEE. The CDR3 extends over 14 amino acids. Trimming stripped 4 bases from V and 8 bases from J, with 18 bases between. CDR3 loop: CASSPYRDGKEAFF. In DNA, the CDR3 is TGTGCCAGCAGCCCTTACAGGGACGGGAAAGAAGCTTTCTTT.

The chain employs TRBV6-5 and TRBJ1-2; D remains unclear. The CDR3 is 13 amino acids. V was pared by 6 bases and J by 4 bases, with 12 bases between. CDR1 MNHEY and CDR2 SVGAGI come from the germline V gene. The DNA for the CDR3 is TGTGCCAGCAGCCAAAGGAGTGTCTATGGCTACACCTTC. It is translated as CASSQRSVYGYTF.

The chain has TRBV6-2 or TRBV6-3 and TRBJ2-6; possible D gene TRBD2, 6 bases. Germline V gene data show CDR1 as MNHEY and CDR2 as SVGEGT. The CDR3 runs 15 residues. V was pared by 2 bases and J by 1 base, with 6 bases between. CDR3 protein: CASSYRGSGANVLTF. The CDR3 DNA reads TGTGCCAGCAGTTACCGGGGGTCTGGGGCCAACGTCCTGACTTTC.

The CDR3 loop is CASSLTGGTLYGYTF. The DNA for the CDR3 is TGTGCCAGCAGCCTCACAGGGGGCACCCTCTATGGCTACACCTTC. The rearrangement uses TRBV4-2 and TRBJ1-2; 9 positions match TRBD1. The CDR3 runs to 15 residues. The germline V gene has CDR1 LGHNA and CDR2 YNFKEQ. Trimming cost V 4 bases and J 4 bases; bases outside gene matches: 7.